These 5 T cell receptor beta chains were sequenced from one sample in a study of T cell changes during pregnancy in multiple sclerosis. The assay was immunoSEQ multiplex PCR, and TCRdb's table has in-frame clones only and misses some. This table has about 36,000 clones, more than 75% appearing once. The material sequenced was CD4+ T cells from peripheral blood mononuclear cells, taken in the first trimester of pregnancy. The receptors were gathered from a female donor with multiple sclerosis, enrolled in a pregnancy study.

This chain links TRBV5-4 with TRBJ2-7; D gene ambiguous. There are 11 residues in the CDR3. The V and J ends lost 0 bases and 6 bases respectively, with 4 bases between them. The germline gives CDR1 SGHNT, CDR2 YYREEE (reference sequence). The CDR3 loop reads CASSLGAEQYF. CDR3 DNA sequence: TGTGCCAGCAGCTTGGGGGCCGAGCAGTACTTC. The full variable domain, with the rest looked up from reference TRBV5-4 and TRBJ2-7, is ETGVTQSPTHLIKTRGQQVTLRCSSQSGHNTVSWYQQALGQGPQFIFQYYREEENGRGNFPPRFSGLQFPNYSSELNVNALELDDSALYLCASSLGAEQYFGPGTRLTVT.

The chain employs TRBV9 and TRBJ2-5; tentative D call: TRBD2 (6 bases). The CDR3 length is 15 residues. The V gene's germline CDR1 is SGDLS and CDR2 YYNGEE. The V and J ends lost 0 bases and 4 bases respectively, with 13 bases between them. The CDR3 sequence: CASSVAGTAGETQYF. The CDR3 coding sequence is TGTGCCAGCAGCGTAGCGGGCACAGCGGGAGAGACCCAGTACTTC.

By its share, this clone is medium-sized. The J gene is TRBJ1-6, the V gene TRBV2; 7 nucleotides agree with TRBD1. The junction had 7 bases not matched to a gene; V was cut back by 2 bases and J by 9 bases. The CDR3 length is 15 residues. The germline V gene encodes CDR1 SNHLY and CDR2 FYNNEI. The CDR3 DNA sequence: TGTGCCAGCAGTGAATATGCAGGGGGTGGTTCACCCCTCCACTTT. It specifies CASSEYAGGGSPLHF.

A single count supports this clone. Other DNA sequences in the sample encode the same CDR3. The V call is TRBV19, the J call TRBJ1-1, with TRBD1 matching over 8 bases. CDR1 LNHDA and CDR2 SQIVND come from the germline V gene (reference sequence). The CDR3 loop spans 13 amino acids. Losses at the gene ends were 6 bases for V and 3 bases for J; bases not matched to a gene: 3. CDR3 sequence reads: CASSSTGDTEAFF. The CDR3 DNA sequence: TGTGCCAGTAGCTCGACAGGGGACACTGAAGCTTTCTTT.

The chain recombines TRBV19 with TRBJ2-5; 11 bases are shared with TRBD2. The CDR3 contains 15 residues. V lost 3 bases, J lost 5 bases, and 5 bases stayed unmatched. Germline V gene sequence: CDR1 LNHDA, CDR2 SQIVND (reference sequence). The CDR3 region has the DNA TGTGCCAGTAGTATCCTAGCGGGGGGCCTGGAGACCCAGTACTTC. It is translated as CASSILAGGLETQYF.